These 6 T cell receptor beta chains were all obtained from the same sample, sequenced in a study of chemoradiotherapy in HPV16-positive cancers. Repertoires were generated with immunoSEQ multiplex PCR, while TCRdb's copy carries only in-frame clones and drops some. The table has about 11,000 clones, around 75% seen once. The sample here was taken from a patient who underwent chemoradiotherapy. The receptors come from a human donor with HPV-associated anogenital cancer.

This chain links TRBV5-1 with TRBJ2-3; TRBD2 aligns across 7 bases. Unmatched junction bases numbered 9, after V lost 3 bases and J lost 2 bases. The CDR3 spans 16 residues. Per the germline V gene, CDR1 is SGHRS and CDR2 is YFSETQ. Written as DNA, the CDR3 is TGCGCCAGCAGCTCCTCGCCCAGCGGGGTCACAGATACGCAGTATTTT. This gives the protein CASSSSPSGVTDTQYF.

V is TRBV7-9 and J is TRBJ2-6; no clear D gene. Germline values: CDR1 SEHNR, CDR2 FQNEAQ (reference sequence). The CDR3 runs 13 residues. Trimming took off 8 bases at V and 1 base at J, with 6 bases between the two ends. Written as DNA, the CDR3 is TGTGCCAGCCCAATTTCTGGGGCCAACGTCCTGACTTTC. Its protein product is CASPISGANVLTF.

The V call is TRBV18, the J call TRBJ1-1; possible D gene TRBD1, 6 bases. Germline lookup yields CDR1 KGHSH and CDR2 LQKENI. With 6 bases removed from V and 0 bases from J, the gap between germline ends came to 17 bases. The CDR3 runs 16 residues. CDR3 in DNA: TGTGCCAGCTCGCTCGGACAGCTCCCCATGAACACTGAAGCTTTCTTT. Its protein is CASSLGQLPMNTEAFF.

This rearrangement joins TRBV28 to TRBJ1-1; D is perhaps TRBD1 (6 bases). The CDR3 runs to 14 residues. Between the trimmed V and J ends, which lost 6 bases and 1 base, there was a span of 12 bases. CDR1 is MDHEN and CDR2 is SYDVKM in the germline V gene. The CDR3 nucleotides read TGTGCCAGCAGATCATCGGGACAGAACACTGAAGCTTTCTTT. Translated: CASRSSGQNTEAFF.

This clone was seen only once. The rearrangement uses TRBV5-1 and TRBJ2-1; 9 bases align to TRBD2. Germline V gene lookup returns CDR1 SGHRS and CDR2 YFSETQ. Trimming removed 2 bases from V and 5 bases from J; junction bases left unmatched: 14. The CDR3 sequence is 18 residues long. The CDR3 sequence is CASSLVSAVAGGNNEQFF. The CDR3 bases are TGCGCCAGCAGCTTAGTATCCGCGGTGGCGGGAGGGAACAATGAGCAGTTCTTC.

This sequence joins TRBV11-1 and TRBJ2-2; D perhaps matches TRBD2 (5 bases). Per the germline V gene, CDR1 is SGHAT and CDR2 is FQDESV (reference sequence). CDR3 length: 15 amino acids. V lost 3 bases and J 2 bases, leaving 10 bases between the germline ends. The CDR3 nucleotides are TGTGCCAGCAGCTTCCGCGGGTCTAACACCGGGGAGCTGTTTTTT. It translates to CASSFRGSNTGELFF.